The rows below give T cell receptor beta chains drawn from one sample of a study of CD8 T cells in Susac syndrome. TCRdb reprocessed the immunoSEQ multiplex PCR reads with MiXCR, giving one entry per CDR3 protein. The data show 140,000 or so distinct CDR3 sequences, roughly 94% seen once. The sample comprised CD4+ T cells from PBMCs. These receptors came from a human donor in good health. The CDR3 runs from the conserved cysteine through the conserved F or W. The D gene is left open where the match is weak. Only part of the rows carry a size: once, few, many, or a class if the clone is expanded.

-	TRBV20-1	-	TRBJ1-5	TGCAGTGCTAGAGACCGGAGAGCCCCTATTGAGCCCCAGCATTTT	CSARDRRAPIEPQHF
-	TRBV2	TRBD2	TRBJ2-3	TGTGCCAGCAGTGGGGCTAGCGGATACACAGATACGCAGTATTTT	CASSGASGYTDTQYF
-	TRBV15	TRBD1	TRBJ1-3	TGTGCCACCAGCAGGGACCCGGGACAGCTCTCTGGAAACACCATATATTTT	CATSRDPGQLSGNTIYF
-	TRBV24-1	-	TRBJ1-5	TGTGCCACCAGTAAGGGGCCCGGTCAGCCCCAGCATTTT	CATSKGPGQPQHF
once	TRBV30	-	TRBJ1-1	TGTGCCTGGAGTAAGGGACGGTATAACACTGAAGCTTTCTTT	CAWSKGRYNTEAFF
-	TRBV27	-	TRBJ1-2	TGTGCCAGCAGTTCGTCGGACATGATCTATGGCTACACCTTC	CASSSSDMIYGYTF
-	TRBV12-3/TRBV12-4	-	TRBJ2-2	TGTGCCAGCAGTTTAGGGGGCCCAATTTGGGAGCTGTTTTTT	CASSLGGPIWELFF
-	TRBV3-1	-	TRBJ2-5	TGTGCCAGCAGCCAAGATAGGGGGTATGAGACCCAGTACTTC	CASSQDRGYETQYF
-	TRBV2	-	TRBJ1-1	TGTGCCAGCACCCCTGGGACATTTGACGACACTGAAGCTTTCTTT	CASTPGTFDDTEAFF
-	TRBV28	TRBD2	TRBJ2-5	TGTGCCAGCAGGGTGCTAGCGGAAGAGACCCAGTACTTC	CASRVLAEETQYF
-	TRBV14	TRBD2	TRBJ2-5	TGTGCCAGCAGCTTACGCGGGGGGCTGGCGTTACGAGAGACCCAGTACTTC	CASSLRGGLALRETQYF
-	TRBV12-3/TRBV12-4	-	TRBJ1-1	TGTGCCAGCAGTTACGACAGGTCTGCCACTGAAGCTTTCTTT	CASSYDRSATEAFF